Below are 22 T cell receptor beta chains sequenced from a single sample in a study of shared clonotypes between healthy human individuals. In the naive CD8 group, cells lacked CD45RO and were positively selected for CCR7, so terminally differentiated effector memory CD45RA+ cells were left out. Assay: immunoSEQ multiplex PCR; the TCRdb copy retains only in-frame clones and omits some. The sample includes about 2.1 million clones, 80% to 95% of them seen just once. The sequencing input was naive CD8+ T cells from PBMCs. The receptors come from a man younger than 30 in good health. Some clones in this sample may be carry-over from other donors' samples.

The rearrangement links TRBV6-4 to TRBJ1-3, with unresolved D. Germline-derived CDR1 and CDR2 are MRHNA and SNTAGT. Trimming shortened V by 2 bases and J by 2 bases, and 16 bases separated the two germline ends. CDR3 length: 17 amino acids. The CDR3 DNA reads as TGTGCCAGCAGTGACGAGTCAAACGGGCCGACTGGAAACACCATATATTTT. As protein: CASSDESNGPTGNTIYF.

This chain joins TRBV9 and TRBJ2-6, with a tentative D call TRBD2 (5 bases). This CDR3 is 16 amino acids long. The ends were cut back, 4 bases at V and 8 bases at J, with 19 bases in the middle. Looked up from germline, CDR1 is SGDLS and CDR2 is YYNGEE. The CDR3 nucleotides read TGTGCCAGCAGCTCTAGCACGGGGAGAGGGACCAACGTCCTGACTTTC. Its protein is CASSSSTGRGTNVLTF.

The gene calls are TRBV15 and TRBJ1-1; TRBD1 is a possible D gene (5 bases). CDR3 length equals 15 residues. Germline lookup yields CDR1 LNHNV and CDR2 YYDKDF (reference sequence). Deletions cut 1 base from V and 4 bases from J, with 13 bases between. The chain's CDR3 is CATSRVSGAGTEAFF. CDR3 DNA: TGTGCCACCAGCAGAGTATCCGGGGCGGGCACTGAAGCTTTCTTT.

The chain recombines TRBV2 with TRBJ2-7; 9 bases align to TRBD2. The CDR3 extends over 21 amino acids. V dropped 4 bases and J dropped 3; count of bases not matched to a gene: 25. CDR1 is SNHLY and CDR2 is FYNNEI in the germline V gene. The CDR3 sequence: CASSGSRAGSSGKRGFYEQYF. DNA for the CDR3: TGTGCCAGCAGTGGGAGCAGGGCGGGGTCTAGCGGGAAGAGGGGGTTCTACGAGCAGTACTTC.

V is TRBV28 and J is TRBJ1-4; D is uncertain. The CDR3 contains 15 residues. V dropped 5 bases and J dropped 7 bases, with 17 bases sitting between them. Germline V CDR1 and CDR2: MDHEN, SYDVKM. The CDR3 loop reads CASSLWTETGEKLFF. The CDR3 DNA is TGTGCCAGCAGTCTGTGGACGGAGACCGGTGAAAAACTGTTTTTT.

The chain recombines TRBV9 with TRBJ2-1; D may be TRBD1 (5 bases). Germline V CDR1 and CDR2: SGDLS, YYNGEE. V was shortened by 4 bases and J by 3 bases, with 17 bases between the two germline ends. The CDR3 is 16 residues long. The CDR3 nucleotides are TGTGCCAGCAGCCCGGGCGACTGGGGCGTCTACAATGAGCAGTTCTTC. This gives the protein CASSPGDWGVYNEQFF. The whole variable domain, remainder taken from reference TRBV9 and TRBJ2-1, is DSGVTQTPKHLITATGQRVTLRCSPRSGDLSVYWYQQSLDQGLQFLIQYYNGEERAKGNILERFSAQQFPDLHSELNLSSLELGDSALYFCASSPGDWGVYNEQFFGPGTRLTVL.

The V gene is TRBV18, the J gene TRBJ2-3, with 11 bases aligning to TRBD2. The germline V gene encodes CDR1 KGHSH and CDR2 LQKENI. The CDR3 totals 17 residues. With V trimmed by 4 bases and J by 5 bases, 11 bases remained unmatched. DNA of the CDR3: TGTGCCAGCTCACGTAAAAACACTAGCGGGAGAGGAGATACGCAGTATTTT. It translates to CASSRKNTSGRGDTQYF.

V is TRBV5-6 and J is TRBJ2-7, with D possibly TRBD1 on 5 matching bases. Germline CDR1 SGHDT, CDR2 YYEEEE. This CDR3 has 15 amino acids. The V end was cut by 4 bases, the J end by 2 bases, with 16 bases between. The CDR3 reads CASSISDRSTYEQYF. The CDR3 DNA is TGTGCCAGCAGCATCTCAGACAGATCCACCTACGAGCAGTACTTC.

The chain joins TRBV19 to TRBJ1-2; D might be TRBD1 (5 bases). V was cut by 5 bases and J by 8 bases, with 15 bases left in between. CDR3 length: 13 amino acids. Germline V gene lookup returns CDR1 LNHDA and CDR2 SQIVND (reference sequence). The CDR3, as DNA: TGTGCCAGTAGTCCCGGGACCTCGACAGGCTACACCTTC. As protein: CASSPGTSTGYTF.

The V call is TRBV18, the J call TRBJ2-2, with D tentatively TRBD2 (6 bases). CDR3 length: 14 amino acids. Trimming stripped 10 bases from V and 0 bases from J, with 12 bases between. The germline CDR1 and CDR2 sequences are KGHSH and LQKENI. The chain's CDR3 is CATPRGTNTGELFF. DNA for the CDR3: TGTGCCACCCCCCGGGGGACGAACACCGGGGAGCTGTTTTTT.

This clone was seen only a few times. The chain recombines TRBV19 with TRBJ1-1, with 7 nucleotides matching TRBD1. CDR1 and CDR2 (germline): LNHDA, SQIVND (reference sequence). The CDR3 is 15 residues long. V shed 3 bases and J 11 bases; nucleotides not matched to a gene: 15. CDR3 bases: TGTGCCAGTAGTATCGGGTCCGGACAGGAGACGGGGGCTTTCTTT. Encoded protein: CASSIGSGQETGAFF.

The chain recombines TRBV7-2 with TRBJ2-1, with 11 bases identical to TRBD2. With 5 bases clipped from V and 5 bases from J, the junction kept 14 bases outside the gene matches. Germline V gene sequence: CDR1 SGHTA, CDR2 FQGNSA. CDR3 length: 18 residues. As DNA, the CDR3 is TGTGCCAGCAGCAGACCCCGACTACCGGGACTAGCGGACAATGAGCAGTTCTTC. Its translation is CASSRPRLPGLADNEQFF.

Turning to this clone: The sample contains more than one DNA sequence encoding this CDR3. The V call is TRBV7-8, the J call TRBJ2-7; 8 bases align to TRBD2. Germline V gives CDR1 SGHVS, CDR2 FQNEAQ. The CDR3 runs to 12 residues. Trimming took 5 bases from V and 4 from J; bases not matched to a gene: 1. CDR3 bases: TGTGCCAGCAGCCGGGGGGGGTACGAGCAGTACTTC. Its translation is CASSRGGYEQYF. Complete variable domain (other parts from reference TRBV7-8 and TRBJ2-7): GAGVSQSPRYKVAKRGQDVALRCDPISGHVSLFWYQQALGQGPEFLTYFQNEAQLDKSGLPSDRFFAERPEGSVSTLKIQRTQQEDSAVYLCASSRGGYEQYFGPGTRLTVT.

V and J are TRBV6-5 and TRBJ2-7; 8 bases are shared with TRBD1. Trimming took 6 bases from V and 2 from J; bases not matched to a gene: 9. Germline V gene lookup returns CDR1 MNHEY and CDR2 SVGAGI. This CDR3 comprises 15 residues. The CDR3 DNA sequence: TGTGCCAGCAGGTCCCGGACAGGGAGCACCTACGAGCAGTACTTC. Translated: CASRSRTGSTYEQYF.

The chain is built from TRBV27 and TRBJ1-2; D possibly corresponds to TRBD1 (6 bases). V was cut by 3 bases and J by 4 bases, with 15 bases left in between. CDR1 is MNHEY, CDR2 SMNVEV, per germline (reference sequence). The length of the CDR3 is 15 residues. CDR3 sequence (DNA): TGTGCCAGCAGTTTCGGGGGGCCCGGGGTCTATGGCTACACCTTC. This codes for CASSFGGPGVYGYTF.

This CDR3 is CASSVAGLAYNEQFF. The CDR3 DNA sequence: TGTGCCAGCAGCGTAGCGGGACTAGCATACAATGAGCAGTTCTTC. This chain connects TRBV9 to TRBJ2-1, with 9 bases identical to TRBD2. Germline V gene lookup returns CDR1 SGDLS and CDR2 YYNGEE. The CDR3 has 15 residues. Trimming took 0 bases from V and 4 from J; bases not matched to a gene: 2. Combining the CDR3 with reference TRBV9 and TRBJ2-1 gives the whole variable domain DSGVTQTPKHLITATGQRVTLRCSPRSGDLSVYWYQQSLDQGLQFLIQYYNGEERAKGNILERFSAQQFPDLHSELNLSSLELGDSALYFCASSVAGLAYNEQFFGPGTRLTVL.

This chain connects TRBV5-6 to TRBJ2-7, with D perhaps given as TRBD1 or TRBD2 (5 bases each). Trimming shortened V by 0 bases and J by 3 bases, and 10 bases separated the two germline ends. Germline lookup yields CDR1 SGHDT and CDR2 YYEEEE. The CDR3 is made up of 14 amino acids. The DNA for the CDR3 is TGTGCCAGCAGCTTGGGGGGGAAGAGCTACGAGCAGTACTTC. It encodes CASSLGGKSYEQYF. Drawing the rest from reference TRBV5-6 and TRBJ2-7, the complete variable domain is DAGVTQSPTHLIKTRGQQVTLRCSPKSGHDTVSWYQQALGQGPQFIFQYYEEEERQRGNFPDRFSGHQFPNYSSELNVNALLLGDSALYLCASSLGGKSYEQYFGPGTRLTVT.

This clone came up once. Other DNA sequences from this sample encode an identical CDR3 as well. This sequence joins TRBV27 and TRBJ2-3; tentative D call: TRBD1 (5 bases). There are 14 residues in the CDR3. V gave up 2 bases and J gave up 0 bases, with 6 bases separating them. Per germline, CDR1 MNHEY and CDR2 SMNVEV (reference sequence). Here the CDR3 DNA reads TGTGCCAGCAGTTTACAGGGAAGCACAGATACGCAGTATTTT. Protein sequence: CASSLQGSTDTQYF.

The CDR3 bases are TGTGCCAGCAGCTTTGACGGAGTTGAGCAGTTCTTC. Encoded protein: CASSFDGVEQFF. The V gene is TRBV7-3, the J gene TRBJ2-1; D remains ambiguous. The germline CDR1 and CDR2 sequences are SGHTA and FQGTGA. With 3 bases removed from V and 9 bases from J, the gap between germline ends came to 9 bases. CDR3 length equals 12 residues.

This chain links TRBV7-6 with TRBJ2-7; perhaps TRBD2 as D (6 bases). The CDR3 spans 15 residues. Deletions cut 5 bases from V and 5 bases from J, with 19 bases between. Germline CDR1 SGHVS, CDR2 FNYEAQ. This chain's CDR3 is CASSPGPGRGNEQYF. CDR3 nucleotide sequence: TGTGCCAGCAGCCCCGGCCCGGGCCGGGGGAACGAGCAGTACTTC.

CDR3 sequence reads: CASSGTNFGGPNQPQHF. In DNA, the CDR3 is TGTGCCAGCAGTGGGACTAACTTTGGGGGGCCCAATCAGCCCCAGCATTTT. V gene TRBV2 combines with J gene TRBJ1-5; D may be TRBD1 (6 bases). Trimming removed 4 bases from V and 3 bases from J, with 19 bases in between. The CDR3 length is 17 residues. Per the germline V gene, CDR1 is SNHLY and CDR2 is FYNNEI.

The rearrangement joins TRBV28 to TRBJ2-7; no clear D. The CDR3 contains 15 residues. Germline lookup yields CDR1 MDHEN and CDR2 SYDVKM. Trimming took off 0 bases at V and 5 bases at J, with 14 bases between the two ends. The CDR3: CASSLWMALGNEQYF. The CDR3 region has the DNA TGTGCCAGCAGTTTATGGATGGCCCTAGGGAACGAGCAGTACTTC.